This T cell receptor (beta chain) was profiled in a study of identical twins. Points from the study as a whole: The same donors were not followed; conclusions instead depended on cross-sectional statistical analysis. Monozygotic twins shared more out-of-frame TCR alpha than recombination models predicted.

CDR1 is DFQATT and CDR2 is SNEGSKA in the germline V gene (reference sequence). V trimming: 3 bases; J trimming: 5 bases; junction bases outside the gene matches: 7. The CDR3 runs 14 residues. The sample holds a few counts of this clonotype. Its antigen is not identified. TCRdb fed the 5' RACE reads into MiXCR, producing one record per CDR3 protein. The sample holds approximately 500,000 distinct CDR3 sequences; roughly a quarter are singletons and the top ten take 2.9%. This sample was shared with a second study, whose subject was T cells expressing NK-cell markers. That study reports: Most of the eight sequenced donors were classified as HCMV-seropositive, and one was classified as seronegative.

The chain is built from TRBV20-1 and TRBJ2-7; 10 nucleotides line up with TRBD2. The clonotype comes from a woman between 18 and 29 years old in good health. Sequenced: CD4+ T cells sorted from blood. The CDR3 DNA is TGCAGTGCTAGGTCGCTAGCGGGAGCAAACGAGCAGTACTTC. It codes for CSARSLAGANEQYF.